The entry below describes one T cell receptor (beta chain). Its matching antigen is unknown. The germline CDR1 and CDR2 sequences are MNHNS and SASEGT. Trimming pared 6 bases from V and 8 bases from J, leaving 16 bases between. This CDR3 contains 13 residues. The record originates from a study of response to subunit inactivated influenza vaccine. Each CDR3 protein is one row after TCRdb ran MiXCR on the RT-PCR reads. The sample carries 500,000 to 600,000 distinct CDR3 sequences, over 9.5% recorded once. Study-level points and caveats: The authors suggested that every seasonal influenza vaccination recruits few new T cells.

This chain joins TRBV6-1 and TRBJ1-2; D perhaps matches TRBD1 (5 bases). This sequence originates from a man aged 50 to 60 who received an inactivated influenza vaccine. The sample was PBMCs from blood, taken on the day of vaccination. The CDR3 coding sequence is TGTGCCAGCAGACCCCCTGGGGCGGGGGGCTACACCTTC. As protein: CASRPPGAGGYTF.